The TCR beta chain described here comes from a study of T cells in Graves' hyperthyroidism and ophthalmopathy. As regards this clonotype: Its antigen is not known. A read error may account for a junction end that differs from germline.

This CDR3 is built from 13 residues. Germline V gene data show CDR1 as MDHEN and CDR2 as SYDVKM. Diagnostic assessment was based on clinical symptoms, serum thyroxine and TRAb, thyroid ultrasound and orbital computed tomography. The CDR3 regions of TCR beta were amplified from RNA transcripts. During a first-round RT-PCR of the TCR CDR3, the HTBI primer set was used. TCRdb re-called the multiplex PCR reads through MiXCR, storing one row per CDR3 protein. The table records around 350,000 distinct CDR3 sequences, 19% of them present only once. Study-level points and caveats: Most clonotypes that expanded in the thyroid above 0.001 also showed up in blood.

The V call is TRBV28, the J call TRBJ2-7; D might be TRBD1 (6 bases). This TCR was recovered from a woman aged 18-29 years with Graves' hyperthyroidism. The sequencing sample was made of blood. In nucleotides, the CDR3 is TGTGTCAGCAGTTTTACAGGGATCTACGAGCAGTACTTC. This codes for CVSSFTGIYEQYF. Full variable domain (rest looked up from reference TRBV28 and TRBJ2-7): DVKVTQSSRYLVKRTGEKVFLECVQDMDHENMFWYRQDPGLGLRLIYFSYDVKMKEKGDIPEGYSVSREKKERFSLILESASTNQTSMYLCVSSFTGIYEQYFGPGTRLTVT.